The present T cell receptor (beta chain) was sequenced within a study of T cell changes during pregnancy in multiple sclerosis. In germline, CDR1 is LGHNA, CDR2 YSLEER. The CDR3 has 15 amino acids. The V gene lost 3 bases and the J gene lost 3 bases, with 11 bases spanning the gap. Sequenced by immunoSEQ multiplex PCR; TCRdb stores in-frame clones only, minus some. The repertoire includes some 56,000 clones, 92% of them detected once, and 2.8% sits in the top ten. This TCR was recovered from a female donor in good health, enrolled as a control in a pregnancy study. The J gene is TRBJ1-4, the V gene TRBV4-3; D is possibly TRBD1 (5 bases). The sequences come from peripheral blood, collected in the third trimester of pregnancy. The CDR3 DNA follows: TGCGCCAGCAGCCATTGGGGAGGGGCTAATGAAAAACTGTTTTTT. It yields the protein CASSHWGGANEKLFF.